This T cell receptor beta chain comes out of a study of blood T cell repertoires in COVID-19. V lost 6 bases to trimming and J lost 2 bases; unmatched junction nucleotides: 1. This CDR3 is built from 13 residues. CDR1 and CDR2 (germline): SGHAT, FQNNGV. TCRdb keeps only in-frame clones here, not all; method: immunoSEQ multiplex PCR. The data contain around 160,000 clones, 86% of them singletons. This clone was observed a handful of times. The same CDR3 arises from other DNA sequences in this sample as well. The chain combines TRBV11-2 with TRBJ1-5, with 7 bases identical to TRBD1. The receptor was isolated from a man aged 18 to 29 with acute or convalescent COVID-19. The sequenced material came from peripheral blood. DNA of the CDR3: TGTGCCAGCAGTGACAGGGGCAATCAGCCCCAGCATTTT. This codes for CASSDRGNQPQHF.